This T cell receptor beta chain was obtained from a study of identical twins. This CDR3 comprises 15 residues. V lost 6 bases, J lost 5 bases, and 7 bases stayed unmatched. Overall study findings and caveats: With beta out-of-frame sequences, excess sharing by twins was weaker.

TCRdb redid the calling of the 5' RACE reads with MiXCR, one entry per CDR3 protein. The sample has around 280,000 distinct CDR3 sequences, roughly 8.6% seen once. This clonotype has at least ten counts. What it binds is unknown. This sample also appeared in a second study, on yellow fever vaccine responses in identical twins.

The chain recombines TRBV12-3 or TRBV12-4 with TRBJ1-5; 10 bases align to TRBD1. The sample comprised memory (CD45RO+) T cells sorted from blood. This TCR derives from a woman aged 18 to 35 in good health. CDR3 bases: TGTGCCAGCAGCCGGACAGGGGGGCTGGATCAGCCCCAGCATTTT. It encodes CASSRTGGLDQPQHF.